This T cell receptor (beta chain) was identified during a study of cytomegalovirus exposure and HLA in healthy donors. Overall study findings and caveats: Reports showed the classifier diagnosing cytomegalovirus status with high specificity and sensitivity.

The V end lost 0 bases, the J end lost 7 bases, and 11 bases lay between the germline ends. The CDR3 sequence is 13 residues long. CDR1 and CDR2 (germline): SGHDT, YYEEEE. On this clone itself: Its antigen is as yet unknown.

The study ran its PCR with 60 Vbeta and 13 Jbeta primers. TCRdb's table, derived via immunoSEQ multiplex PCR, lists solely in-frame clones and lacks some. The data contain about 120,000 clones, over 8.5% of them singletons. Healthy individuals who donated bone marrow served as the donors. The chain couples TRBV5-6 to TRBJ2-7, with D possibly TRBD1 on 6 matching bases. Sequencing input: PBMCs. This sequence originates from a woman aged 40 to 49 in good health and CMV-seropositive. The CDR3 nucleotides are TGTGCCAGCAGCTTGGCCGCCCAGGGGGAGCAGTACTTC. Protein product: CASSLAAQGEQYF.